The entry below gives a single TCR beta chain sequence along with its context. The data stem from a study of blood T cell repertoires in COVID-19. Germline trimming cut 4 bases from V and 0 bases from J; bases unmatched to any gene: 7. CDR1 is LGHDT and CDR2 is YNNKEL in the germline V gene (reference sequence). The CDR3 sequence is 16 residues long. Some clones are missing from TCRdb's copy, which holds only in-frame ones; the method was immunoSEQ multiplex PCR. There are about 190,000 clones in the sample; roughly 83% occur only once, and 3.2% lies in the top ten. The source is a woman aged 30 to 39 who had recovered from COVID-19. The gene calls are TRBV3-1 (or the pseudogene TRBV3-2) and TRBJ2-5, with 8 bases that match TRBD1. The sequencing input was PBMCs or T cells enriched from blood (not recorded which). The chain's CDR3 is CASSRGQGDYQETQYF. CDR3 sequence (DNA): TGTGCCAGCAGCCGAGGACAGGGCGATTACCAAGAGACCCAGTACTTC.